This T cell receptor (beta chain) was observed in a study of cytomegalovirus exposure and HLA in healthy donors. PCR amplification relied on 60 Vbeta primers (plus 13 Jbeta primers). Assay used: immunoSEQ multiplex PCR; TCRdb lists only in-frame clones, some missing. This sample has more than 95,000 clones, with over 65% found just once. Germline V gene lookup returns CDR1 SNHLY and CDR2 FYNNEI. The CDR3 covers 15 residues. V shed 6 bases and J 0 bases; nucleotides not matched to a gene: 2. What was sequenced was PBMCs. This chain joins TRBV2 and TRBJ1-6; 7 nucleotides agree with TRBD1. The sequence was collected from a man aged 45-65 years in good health and CMV-seronegative. Here the CDR3 DNA reads TGTGCCAGCAGACGGGACAGCTCCTATAATTCACCCCTCCACTTT. Its protein is CASRRDSSYNSPLHF.